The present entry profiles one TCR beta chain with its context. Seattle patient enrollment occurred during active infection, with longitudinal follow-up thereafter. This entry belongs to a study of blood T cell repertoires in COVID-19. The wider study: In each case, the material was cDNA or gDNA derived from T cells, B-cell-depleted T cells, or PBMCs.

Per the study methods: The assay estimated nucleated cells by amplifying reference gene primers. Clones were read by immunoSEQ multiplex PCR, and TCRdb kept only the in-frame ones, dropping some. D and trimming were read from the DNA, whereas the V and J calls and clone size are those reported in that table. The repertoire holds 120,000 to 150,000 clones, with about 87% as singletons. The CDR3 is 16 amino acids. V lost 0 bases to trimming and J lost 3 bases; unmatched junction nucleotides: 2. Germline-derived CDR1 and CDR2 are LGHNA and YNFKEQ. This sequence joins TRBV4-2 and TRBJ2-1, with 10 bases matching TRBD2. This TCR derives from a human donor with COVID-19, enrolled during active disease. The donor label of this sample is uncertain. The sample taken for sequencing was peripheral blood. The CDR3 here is CASSQDPSGGYNEQFF. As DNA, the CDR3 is TGTGCCAGCAGCCAAGATCCTAGCGGGGGCTACAATGAGCAGTTCTTC.